A selection of T cell receptor beta chains follows, all from one sample in a study of spatial heterogeneity in lung cancer. TCRdb fed the 5' RACE reads into MiXCR, producing one record per CDR3 protein. Of 25,000 or so distinct CDR3 sequences listed, approximately 4.7% are singletons. Specimen: PBMCs, collected at surgery. All receptors derive from a male donor with early-stage non-small cell lung cancer. The CDR3 runs from the conserved cysteine through the conserved F or W. The D gene is left open where the match is weak. Expanded clones are given a class, and other clones once, few, many or no size at all.

TRBV5-4	TRBD2	many	TRBJ2-1	CASSAGLAGASEQFF	TGTGCCAGCAGCGCCGGACTAGCGGGAGCGTCGGAGCAGTTCTTC
TRBV7-2	TRBD2	many	TRBJ2-4	CASSFGGVLAKNIQYF	TGTGCCAGCAGCTTTGGGGGGGTTCTAGCCAAAAACATTCAGTACTTC
TRBV27	TRBD2	few	TRBJ2-1	CASRAGGSGEQFF	TGTGCCAGCAGGGCGGGAGGGAGTGGTGAGCAGTTCTTC
TRBV12-3/TRBV12-4	TRBD2	many	TRBJ2-7	CASRPAGSGGLNEQYF	TGTGCCAGCAGGCCCGCCGGCAGCGGGGGATTGAACGAGCAGTACTTC
TRBV4-2	NA	many	TRBJ2-3	CASSQEGTKSADTQYF	TGTGCCAGCAGCCAAGAGGGGACGAAGAGCGCAGATACGCAGTATTTT
TRBV9	TRBD2	few	TRBJ2-3	CASSPVSGGHDTQYF	TGTGCCAGCAGCCCTGTTTCGGGGGGGCATGATACGCAGTATTTT
TRBV3-1	NA	many	TRBJ1-3	CASSQEASGNTIYF	TGTGCCAGCAGCCAAGAGGCGTCTGGAAACACCATATATTTT
TRBV6-5	NA	many	TRBJ1-3	CASRLQEPGRNTIYF	TGTGCCAGCAGGTTACAGGAACCCGGGAGAAACACCATATATTTT
TRBV6-5	NA	medium-sized	TRBJ1-1	CASSYSRGGENTEAFF	TGTGCCAGCAGTTACTCGCGGGGGGGCGAAAACACTGAAGCTTTCTTT
TRBV6-2/TRBV6-3	NA	many	TRBJ1-5	CASSSLPVGVASNQPQHF	TGTGCCAGCAGCTCCTTACCGGTGGGGGTGGCGAGCAATCAGCCCCAGCATTTT
TRBV28	TRBD1	many	TRBJ2-5	CASIPPPGQGASETQYF	TGTGCCAGCATACCTCCGCCGGGACAGGGGGCTTCAGAGACCCAGTACTTC
TRBV18	TRBD1	many	TRBJ1-6	CASSPRDRGSSPLHF	TGTGCCAGCTCACCGCGGGACAGGGGAAGCTCACCCCTCCACTTT
TRBV29-1	NA	many	TRBJ1-4	CSVQGGGGSEKLFF	TGCAGCGTTCAGGGAGGGGGAGGTAGTGAAAAACTGTTTTTT
TRBV11-2	NA	many	TRBJ2-1	CASSSILDNEQFF	TGTGCCAGCAGCTCAATCCTCGACAATGAGCAGTTCTTC
TRBV6-5	NA	many	TRBJ1-2	CASSDPRAGYTF	TGTGCCAGCAGCGATCCCAGGGCGGGCTACACCTTC
TRBV6-1	NA	many	TRBJ1-6	CASSDNRQTPNSPLHF	TGTGCCAGCAGTGATAATCGACAGACGCCAAATTCACCCCTCCACTTT
TRBV28	NA	medium-sized	TRBJ2-6	CASSPRMWANVLTF	TGTGCCAGCAGTCCCCGTATGTGGGCCAACGTCCTGACTTTC
TRBV2	NA	many	TRBJ1-5	CASSGERGQPQHF	TGTGCCAGCAGTGGGGAGCGCGGACAGCCCCAGCATTTT
TRBV6-5	NA	many	TRBJ2-1	CASRLPGGPNYNEQFF	TGTGCCAGCAGACTCCCTGGCGGGCCCAACTACAATGAGCAGTTCTTC
TRBV6-6	NA	many	TRBJ1-2	CASSRDQGYGYTF	TGTGCCAGCAGTCGGGACCAAGGGTATGGCTACACCTTC
TRBV12-3/TRBV12-4	NA	many	TRBJ1-1	CASSFSQKEAFF	TGTGCCAGCAGTTTCAGTCAAAAGGAAGCTTTCTTT
TRBV6-1	NA	many	TRBJ2-1	CASSAKTSYNEQFF	TGTGCCAGCAGTGCCAAAACCTCCTACAATGAGCAGTTCTTC
TRBV5-6	NA	many	TRBJ1-3	CASSLMGPRNTIYF	TGTGCCAGCAGCTTGATGGGCCCGCGAAACACCATATATTTT
TRBV7-2	TRBD1	many	TRBJ2-7	CASSLGRPGGIYEQYF	TGTGCCAGCAGCTTAGGACGGCCAGGGGGAATATACGAGCAGTACTTC
TRBV7-3	TRBD2	many	TRBJ2-2	CASSPSLAGGRTGELFF	TGTGCCAGCAGCCCGTCTCTAGCGGGGGGGCGCACCGGGGAGCTGTTTTTT
TRBV7-9	NA	many	TRBJ1-2	CASSLGAGYGYTF	TGTGCCAGCAGCTTGGGGGCTGGATATGGCTACACCTTC
TRBV28	TRBD1	many	TRBJ1-1	CASSPLTGFGAFF	TGTGCCAGCAGTCCCTTGACAGGGTTCGGAGCTTTCTTT
TRBV7-9	NA	medium-sized	TRBJ2-4	CASSWLGRNIQYF	TGTGCCAGCAGCTGGCTGGGTAGAAACATTCAGTACTTC
TRBV29-1	NA	many	TRBJ2-7	CSAIVGAVKQYF	TGCAGCGCCATAGTGGGGGCAGTTAAGCAGTACTTC
TRBV7-2	NA	many	TRBJ1-1	CASSLTRGAENTEAFF	TGTGCCAGCAGCTTAACGCGGGGGGCAGAGAACACTGAAGCTTTCTTT
TRBV20-1	TRBD2	many	TRBJ2-1	CSASGGRAGDEQFF	TGCAGTGCTAGTGGCGGGAGGGCCGGGGATGAGCAGTTCTTC
TRBV5-1	TRBD1	many	TRBJ1-4	CASSSTGTTNEKLFF	TGCGCCAGCAGCTCGACAGGGACTACTAATGAAAAACTGTTTTTT
TRBV6-1	TRBD2	many	TRBJ2-7	CASSEQLAGTYEQYF	TGTGCCAGCAGTGAACAACTAGCGGGGACCTACGAGCAGTACTTC
TRBV28	NA	medium-sized	TRBJ1-5	CASSIPGNWGQPQHF	TGTGCCAGCAGTATCCCCGGGAATTGGGGTCAGCCCCAGCATTTT
TRBV18	NA	many	TRBJ1-4	CASSPPIAYEKLFF	TGTGCCAGCTCACCACCCATTGCATATGAAAAACTGTTTTTT
TRBV29-1	NA	many	TRBJ2-7	CSVEVGGAGYEQYF	TGCAGCGTTGAAGTTGGAGGGGCTGGGTACGAGCAGTACTTC
TRBV28	TRBD2	many	TRBJ2-7	CASTLDNPGGQYF	TGTGCCAGCACCTTGGACAACCCGGGGGGGCAGTACTTC
TRBV2	TRBD2	many	TRBJ2-1	CASSERGTSAYEQFF	TGTGCCAGCAGTGAACGGGGGACTAGCGCCTATGAGCAGTTCTTC
TRBV3-1	NA	many	TRBJ1-1	CASSQSANTEAFF	TGTGCCAGCAGCCAATCCGCCAACACTGAAGCTTTCTTT
TRBV7-3	TRBD2	many	TRBJ2-1	CASSMGLAVGDEQFF	TGTGCCAGCAGCATGGGACTAGCAGTTGGGGATGAGCAGTTCTTC
TRBV20-1	NA	many	TRBJ2-5	CSARFGGGDGETQYF	TGCAGTGCTAGATTTGGAGGGGGGGATGGAGAGACCCAGTACTTC
TRBV2	TRBD1	NA	TRBJ1-6	CATLPGTGSYNSPLHF	TGTGCCACCCTACCCGGGACAGGAAGCTATAATTCACCCCTCCACTTT
TRBV6-6	NA	many	TRBJ2-3	CASSSAARDTQYF	TGTGCCAGCAGCTCCGCGGCCAGGGATACGCAGTATTTT
TRBV7-3	NA	many	TRBJ2-7	CASSSGREQYF	TGTGCCAGCAGCTCCGGTAGGGAGCAGTACTTC
TRBV7-2	NA	many	TRBJ2-5	CASSFQGSQETQYF	TGTGCCAGCAGCTTTCAGGGGTCCCAAGAGACCCAGTACTTC
TRBV12-3/TRBV12-4	TRBD1	many	TRBJ2-6	CASSQGALGANVLTF	TGTGCCAGCAGTCAGGGGGCGCTGGGGGCCAACGTCCTGACTTTC
TRBV19	TRBD1	NA	TRBJ1-1	CASRGTVNTEAFF	TGTGCCAGTAGGGGGACAGTGAACACTGAAGCTTTCTTT
TRBV3-1	TRBD2	medium-sized	TRBJ2-2	CASSLAGSYTGELFF	TGTGCCAGCAGCCTAGCGGGCAGCTACACCGGGGAGCTGTTTTTT
TRBV5-5	TRBD1	many	TRBJ2-6	CASSLAWTGSSGANVLTF	TGTGCCAGCAGCTTGGCCTGGACAGGGAGCTCTGGGGCCAACGTCCTGACTTTC